These 9 T cell receptor beta chains were sequenced from one sample in a study of blood T cells in healthy people across ages. It was with a sample-barcoded 5' primer and a J-beta primer mix that a second PCR of about 7 to 12 cycles was run. TCRdb itself ran the 5' RACE reads through MiXCR, one entry per CDR3 protein. The data show some 890,000 distinct CDR3 sequences, with roughly 28% seen just once and roughly a tenth held by the top ten. This same sample was also taken into another study, of T cells of mothers and their children.

The sequenced material came from blood. Every receptor here comes from a woman aged 40 to 50 in good health.

The table lists this clonotype with a few counts. This chain connects TRBV24-1 to TRBJ2-3; tentatively, D is TRBD1 (5 bases). The length of the CDR3 is 14 residues. Trimming removed 7 bases from V and 2 bases from J, with 12 bases in between. CDR1 is KGHDR, CDR2 SFDVKD, per germline. The CDR3 protein is CATSPGHFTDTQYF. In DNA, the CDR3 is TGTGCCACCAGCCCCGGACACTTCACAGATACGCAGTATTTT.

The sample holds a few counts of this clonotype. The V and J genes are TRBV10-3 and TRBJ1-2, with a possible D match to TRBD1 (6 bases). The germline V gene has CDR1 ENHRY and CDR2 SYGVKD. Trimming pared 3 bases from V and 4 bases from J, leaving 15 bases between. The CDR3 loop spans 15 amino acids. The CDR3 bases are TGTGCCATCAGTGACCCCGGCCAGGGGACCTATGGCTACACCTTC. The encoded protein is CAISDPGQGTYGYTF.

This clonotype was seen a handful of times. The CDR3 DNA reads TGTGCCAGCAGGCAGAGCTACCGACAGGGAGGGGTACGAGGTACGCAGTATTTT. Its protein product is CASRQSYRQGGVRGTQYF. The chain carries TRBV7-2 and TRBJ2-3; the D gene could be TRBD1 or TRBD2 (7 bases each). The V end lost 6 bases, the J end lost 8 bases, and 30 bases lay between the germline ends. The germline CDR1 and CDR2 sequences are SGHTA and FQGNSA. The CDR3 covers 18 residues.

This clonotype was counted between two and nine times. The chain combines TRBV12-3 or TRBV12-4 with TRBJ1-1; maybe TRBD1 (6 bases). V gave up 7 bases and J gave up 1 base, with 13 bases separating them. The CDR3 length is 14 residues. The chain's CDR3 is CASTQWTANTEAFF. The CDR3 region has the DNA TGTGCCAGCACCCAGTGGACAGCGAACACTGAAGCTTTCTTT.

This clonotype has just a few counts. The V and J genes are TRBV4-1 and TRBJ2-1, with unresolved D. V was pared by 1 base and J by 6 bases, with 10 bases between. CDR3 size: 14 residues. Germline assignment: CDR1 MGHRA and CDR2 YSYEKL. CDR3 loop: CASSQGGRRNEQFF. CDR3 DNA: TGCGCCAGCAGCCAAGGCGGCAGGCGCAATGAGCAGTTCTTC.

J is TRBJ2-3 and V is TRBV7-2; D is undetermined. V lost 3 bases and J 5 bases, leaving 12 bases between the germline ends. Germline lookup yields CDR1 SGHTA and CDR2 FQGNSA. There are 14 residues in the CDR3. The CDR3 sequence: CASSLLGYGDTQYF. CDR3 DNA: TGTGCCAGCAGCTTGCTGGGGTACGGAGATACGCAGTATTTT.

The DNA for the CDR3 is TGTGCCAGCAGTCCAGGGGTCCTCGTTAATTCACCCCTCCACTTT. Its protein product is CASSPGVLVNSPLHF. This chain joins TRBV28 and TRBJ1-6; tentatively, D is TRBD1 (6 bases). The CDR3 runs 15 residues. Trimming shortened V by 5 bases and J by 6 bases, and 14 bases separated the two germline ends. From germline, CDR1 is MDHEN and CDR2 SYDVKM. The full variable domain, with the rest looked up from reference TRBV28 and TRBJ1-6, is DVKVTQSSRYLVKRTGEKVFLECVQDMDHENMFWYRQDPGLGLRLIYFSYDVKMKEKGDIPEGYSVSREKKERFSLILESASTNQTSMYLCASSPGVLVNSPLHFGNGTRLTVT.

This clonotype showed up many times. The chain couples TRBV12-3 or TRBV12-4 to TRBJ1-2; a weak D match, TRBD1 (6 bases). Deletions cut 6 bases from V and 2 bases from J, with 7 bases between. The CDR3 runs 12 residues. The chain's CDR3 is CASSTGNYGYTF. The CDR3 DNA sequence: TGTGCCAGCAGCACAGGGAACTATGGCTACACCTTC.

To note about this clonotype: A much larger clonotype is one base distant, so this may be a read error. The chain uses TRBV2 and TRBJ2-3, with TRBD2 as a possible D gene (5 bases). With 4 bases removed from V and 2 bases from J, the gap between germline ends came to 16 bases. Per the germline V gene, CDR1 is SNHLY and CDR2 is FYNNEI. The CDR3 runs to 16 residues. This CDR3 is CASSVGASRFTDTQYF. In nucleotides, the CDR3 is TGTGCCAGCAGTGTGGGAGCGAGCAGGTTCACAGATACGCAGTATTTT.